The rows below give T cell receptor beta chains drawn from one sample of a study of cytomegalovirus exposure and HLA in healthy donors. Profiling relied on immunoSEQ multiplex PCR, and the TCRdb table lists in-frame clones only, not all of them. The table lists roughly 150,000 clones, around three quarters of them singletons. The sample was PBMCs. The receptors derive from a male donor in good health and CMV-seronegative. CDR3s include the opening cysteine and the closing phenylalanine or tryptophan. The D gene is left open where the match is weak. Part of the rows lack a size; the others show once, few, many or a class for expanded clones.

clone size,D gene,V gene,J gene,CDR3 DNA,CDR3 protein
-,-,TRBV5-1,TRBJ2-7,TGCGCCAGCAGCAAGGGGGGGAGCTCCTACGAGCAGTACTTC,CASSKGGSSYEQYF
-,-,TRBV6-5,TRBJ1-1,TGTGCCATCCGCCCCGACCAGGGAGGCACTGAAGCTTTCTTT,CAIRPDQGGTEAFF
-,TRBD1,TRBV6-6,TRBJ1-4,TGTGCCAGCAGCCCCCCAGACAGGGGTTTTGAAAAACTGTTTTTT,CASSPPDRGFEKLFF
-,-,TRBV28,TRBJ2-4,TGTGCCAGCAGCCATGTGGGGAGGGGGACAGGTGTTGTCCTAGCCAAAAACATTCAGTACTTC,CASSHVGRGTGVVLAKNIQYF
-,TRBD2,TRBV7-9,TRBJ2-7,TGTGCCAGCAGCGCCGCGACTAGCGGGGGGGCGTACGAGCAGTACTTC,CASSAATSGGAYEQYF
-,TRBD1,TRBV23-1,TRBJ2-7,TGCGCCAGCAGTCAATCGGGGACAGGGAGAACCTACGAGCAGTACTTC,CASSQSGTGRTYEQYF
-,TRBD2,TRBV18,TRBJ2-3,TGTGCCAGCTCACCCGGGGATCAATCTAGCGGGGGGCGCACAGATACGCAGTATTTT,CASSPGDQSSGGRTDTQYF
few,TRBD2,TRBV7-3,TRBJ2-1,TGTGCCAGCAGCCCAAGCGGGGACTACAATGAGCAGTTCTTC,CASSPSGDYNEQFF
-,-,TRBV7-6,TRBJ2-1,TGTGCCAGCAGCTTAGACTTAATCAATGAGCAGTTCTTC,CASSLDLINEQFF
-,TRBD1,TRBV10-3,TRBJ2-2,TGTGCCATCAGTGGGAGTACAGGGGTAAACACCGGGGAGCTGTTTTTT,CAISGSTGVNTGELFF
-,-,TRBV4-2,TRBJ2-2,TGTGCCAGCAGCCAAGACATCCGGGACTCCGGGGAGCTGTTTTTT,CASSQDIRDSGELFF
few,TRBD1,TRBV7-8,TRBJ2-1,TGTGCCAGCAGCCACAGGGGCGGACGGCAATACAATGAGCAGTTCTTC,CASSHRGGRQYNEQFF
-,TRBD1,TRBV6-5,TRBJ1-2,TGTGCCAGCAGTCCAGACAGGGGGGACTATGGCTACACCTTC,CASSPDRGDYGYTF
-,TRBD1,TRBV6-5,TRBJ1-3,TGTGCCAGCAGTTTACAGGGGAGCTCTGGAAACACCATATATTTT,CASSLQGSSGNTIYF
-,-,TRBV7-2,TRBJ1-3,TGTGCCAGCAGCTTAGACGTCTGGAGTGGAAACACCATATATTTT,CASSLDVWSGNTIYF
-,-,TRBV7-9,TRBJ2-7,TGTGCCAGCAGCCTATTTGTTGCGTCCTACGAGCAGTACTTC,CASSLFVASYEQYF
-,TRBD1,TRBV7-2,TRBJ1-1,TGTGCCAGCAGGCCGGGACAGGGGAACACTGAAGCTTTCTTT,CASRPGQGNTEAFF
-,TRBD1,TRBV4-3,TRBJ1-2,TGCGCCAGCAGCCAAGATGAGGGGGCGCGTAGATATGTCTACACCTTC,CASSQDEGARRYVYTF
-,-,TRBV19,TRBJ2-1,TGTGCCAGTAGCCCGACAGTCTACAATGAGCAGTTCTTC,CASSPTVYNEQFF
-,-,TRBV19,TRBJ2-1,TGTGCCAGTAAGTTCAGGCGGACTCACAATGAGCAGTTCTTC,CASKFRRTHNEQFF
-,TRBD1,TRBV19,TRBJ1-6,TGTGCCAGTAGTGCGGACAGGGGATCACCCCTCCACTTT,CASSADRGSPLHF
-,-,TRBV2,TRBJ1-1,TGTGCCAGCAGTGAAGACAGCCTGAACACTGAAGCTTTCTTT,CASSEDSLNTEAFF
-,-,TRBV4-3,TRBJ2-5,TGCGCCAGCAGTCGTCAGGGGGGCGGGCAAGAGACCCAGTACTTC,CASSRQGGGQETQYF
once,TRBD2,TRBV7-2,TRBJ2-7,TGTGCCAGCAGCCTCGGGGGTAGCGGGAACAACGAGCAGTACTTC,CASSLGGSGNNEQYF
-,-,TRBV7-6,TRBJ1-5,TGTGCCAGCAGCTTACGACAGTATGAGACGCCCCAGCATTTT,CASSLRQYETPQHF
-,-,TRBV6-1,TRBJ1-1,TGTGCCAGCAGCCTCTATGCCGGGACAGAAGCTTTCTTT,CASSLYAGTEAFF
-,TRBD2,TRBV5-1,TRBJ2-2,TGCGCCAGCTCTCTATCGGGAGGGCGGACCGGGGAGCTGTTTTTT,CASSLSGGRTGELFF
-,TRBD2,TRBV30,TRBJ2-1,TGTGCCTGGAGTGCGCTAGCGGCTTACAATGAGCAGTTCTTC,CAWSALAAYNEQFF
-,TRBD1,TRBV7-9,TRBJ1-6,TGTGCCAGCAGCCTCGGGACAGATTCACCCCTCCACTTT,CASSLGTDSPLHF
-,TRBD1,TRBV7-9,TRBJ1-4,TGTGCCAGCAGCTTGGGACAGGGTAATGAAAAACTGTTTTTT,CASSLGQGNEKLFF
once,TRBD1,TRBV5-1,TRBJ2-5,TGCGCCAGCAGCTTGGTGCAGGGACAGGAGACCCAGTACTTC,CASSLVQGQETQYF
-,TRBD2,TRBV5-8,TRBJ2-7,TGTGCCAGCAGCCCCCTGGGTGCTAGCGGGAGGTTCTACGAGCAGTACTTC,CASSPLGASGRFYEQYF
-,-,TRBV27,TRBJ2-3,TGTGCCAGCAGTTTATCGGCAGTGACAGATACGCAGTATTTT,CASSLSAVTDTQYF
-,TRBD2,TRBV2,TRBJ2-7,TGTGCCAGCAAGAGAGCGGGAGGGCGGTCCTACGAGCAGTACTTC,CASKRAGGRSYEQYF
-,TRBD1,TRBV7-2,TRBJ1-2,TGTGCCAGCAGCCCTAGTCCACTTCGCCAGGGGGCGGATGGCTACACCTTC,CASSPSPLRQGADGYTF
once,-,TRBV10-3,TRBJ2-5,TGTGCCATCAGTCCGACTGGAGAGACCCAGTACTTC,CAISPTGETQYF
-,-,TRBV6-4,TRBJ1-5,TGTGCCAGCAGTATGTGGTATGAGGAACAGCCCCAGCATTTT,CASSMWYEEQPQHF
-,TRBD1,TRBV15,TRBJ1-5,TGTGCCACCAGCAGAGGAAATGGGGGGACAGCCAATCAGCCCCAGCATTTT,CATSRGNGGTANQPQHF
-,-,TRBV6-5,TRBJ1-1,TGTGCCAGCAGCCCCGGGAAATCCGAAGCTTTCTTT,CASSPGKSEAFF
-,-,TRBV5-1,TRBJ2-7,TGCGCCAGCAGCTTGGACAGGCTCCACGAGCAGTACTTC,CASSLDRLHEQYF
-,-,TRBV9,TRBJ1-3,TGTGCCAGCAGCGTAGACTCCTACTCTGGAAACACCATATATTTT,CASSVDSYSGNTIYF
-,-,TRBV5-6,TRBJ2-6,TGTGCCAGCAGTCCACAGGGAGCTGGGGCCAACGTCCTGACTTTC,CASSPQGAGANVLTF
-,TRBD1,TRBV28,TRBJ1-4,TGTGCCAGCAGTGGGACAGGGGGCAAGTTCGGTGAAAAACTGTTTTTT,CASSGTGGKFGEKLFF
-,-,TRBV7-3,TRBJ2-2,TGTGCCAGCAGCCTTAGACAGGGGGAGCTGTTTTTT,CASSLRQGELFF
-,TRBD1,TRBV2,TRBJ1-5,TGTGCCAGCAGCTCGTCCGACAGGGCGAGCAATCAGCCCCAGCATTTT,CASSSSDRASNQPQHF
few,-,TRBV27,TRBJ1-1,TGTGCCAGCAGTCGGGCGGGGTCGGAAGCTTTCTTT,CASSRAGSEAFF
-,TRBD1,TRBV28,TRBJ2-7,TGTGCCAGCAGGCCCATGACAGGGGCCTCCTACGAGCAGTACTTC,CASRPMTGASYEQYF
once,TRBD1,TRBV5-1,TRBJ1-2,TGCGCCAGCAGCTACCCAGGGGGCGATGGCTACACCTTC,CASSYPGGDGYTF
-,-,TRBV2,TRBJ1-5,TGTGCCAGCAGCGAACAGGGAGGGAATCAGCCCCAGCATTTT,CASSEQGGNQPQHF
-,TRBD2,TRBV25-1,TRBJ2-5,TGTGCCAGCAGTGAATTGACTAGCGGGAGCAGGGAGACCCAGTACTTC,CASSELTSGSRETQYF
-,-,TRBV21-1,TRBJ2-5,TGTGCCAGCAGCCCTGGTGTCCGGGAGACCCAGTACTTC,CASSPGVRETQYF
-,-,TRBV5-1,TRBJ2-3,TGCGCCAGCGAACAGTCGGACAGATTCACAGATACGCAGTATTTT,CASEQSDRFTDTQYF
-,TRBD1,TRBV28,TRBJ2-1,TGTGCCAGTCATCCAGGGACAGGGGGCTACTATGAGCAGTTCTTC,CASHPGTGGYYEQFF
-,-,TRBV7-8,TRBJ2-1,TGTGCCAGCAGCAAGCTACGGGGGGCTTACAATGAGCAGTTCTTC,CASSKLRGAYNEQFF
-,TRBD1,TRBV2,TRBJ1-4,TGTGCCAGCAGCCTCACCCGACAGGGGGCCGGTGAAAAACTGTTTTTT,CASSLTRQGAGEKLFF
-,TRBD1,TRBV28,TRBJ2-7,TGTGCCAGCAGTTTGGAGGGACAGGGAAGGCAAGAGCAGTACTTC,CASSLEGQGRQEQYF
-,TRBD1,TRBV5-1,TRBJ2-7,TGCGCCAGCAGCTTGCTAGGGGGCGCGGATGAGCAGTACTTC,CASSLLGGADEQYF
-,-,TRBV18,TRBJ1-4,TGTGCCAGCTCACCACCCTCAACTAATGAAAAACTGTTTTTT,CASSPPSTNEKLFF